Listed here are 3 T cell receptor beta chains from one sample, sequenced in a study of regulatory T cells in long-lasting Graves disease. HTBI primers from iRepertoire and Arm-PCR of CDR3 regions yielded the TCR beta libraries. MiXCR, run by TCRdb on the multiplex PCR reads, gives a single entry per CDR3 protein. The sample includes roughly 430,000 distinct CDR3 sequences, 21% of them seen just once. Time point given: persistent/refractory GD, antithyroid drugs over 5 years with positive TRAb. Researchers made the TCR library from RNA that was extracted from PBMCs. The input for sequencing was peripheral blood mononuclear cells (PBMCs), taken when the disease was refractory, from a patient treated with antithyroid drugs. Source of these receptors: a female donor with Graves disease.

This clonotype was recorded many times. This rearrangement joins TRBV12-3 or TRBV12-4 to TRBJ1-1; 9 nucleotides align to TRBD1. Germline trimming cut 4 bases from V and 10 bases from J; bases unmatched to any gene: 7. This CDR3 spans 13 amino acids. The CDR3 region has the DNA TGTGCCAGCAGTTCCGGACAGGGGAGGGTAGCTTTCTTT. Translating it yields CASSSGQGRVAFF.

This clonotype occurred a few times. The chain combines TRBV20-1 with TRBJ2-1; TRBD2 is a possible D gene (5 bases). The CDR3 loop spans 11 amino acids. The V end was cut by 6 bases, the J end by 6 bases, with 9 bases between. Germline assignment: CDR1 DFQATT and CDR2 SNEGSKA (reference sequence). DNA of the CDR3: TGCAGTGCGAGGGTCCTCAATGAGCAGTTCTTC. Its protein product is CSARVLNEQFF.

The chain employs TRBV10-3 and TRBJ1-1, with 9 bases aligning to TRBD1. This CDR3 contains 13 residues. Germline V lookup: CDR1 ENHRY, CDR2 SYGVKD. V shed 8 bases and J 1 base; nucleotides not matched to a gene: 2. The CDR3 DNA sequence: TGTGCCATCGGACAGGGGACGAACACTGAAGCTTTCTTT. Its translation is CAIGQGTNTEAFF.